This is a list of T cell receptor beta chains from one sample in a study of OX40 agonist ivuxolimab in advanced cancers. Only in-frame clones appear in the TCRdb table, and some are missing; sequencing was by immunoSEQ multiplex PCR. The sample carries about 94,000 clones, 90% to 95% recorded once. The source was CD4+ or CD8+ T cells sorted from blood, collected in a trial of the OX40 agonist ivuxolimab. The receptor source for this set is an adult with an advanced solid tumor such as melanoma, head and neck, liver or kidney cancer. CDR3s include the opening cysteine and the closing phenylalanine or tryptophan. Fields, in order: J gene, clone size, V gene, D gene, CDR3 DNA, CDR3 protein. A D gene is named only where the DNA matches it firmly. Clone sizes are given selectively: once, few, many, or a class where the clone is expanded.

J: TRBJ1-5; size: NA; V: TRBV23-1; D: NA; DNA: TGCGCCAGCAGTCAATCGGACAGAACGACGGGAAAGAATCAGCCCCAGCATTTT; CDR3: CASSQSDRTTGKNQPQHF
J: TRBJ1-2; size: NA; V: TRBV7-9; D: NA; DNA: TGTGCCAGCAGCTTAACACAGCAATATGGCTACACCTTC; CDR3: CASSLTQQYGYTF
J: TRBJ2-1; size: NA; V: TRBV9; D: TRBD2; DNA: TGTGCCAGCAGCGTAGAAGGAGCGGGAGCCTCCTACAATGAGCAGTTCTTC; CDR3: CASSVEGAGASYNEQFF
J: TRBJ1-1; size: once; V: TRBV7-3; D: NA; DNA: TGTGCCAGCAGCTTAACTGGTCTGAACACTGAAGCTTTCTTT; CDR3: CASSLTGLNTEAFF
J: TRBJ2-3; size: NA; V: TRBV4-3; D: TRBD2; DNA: TGCGCCAGCAGCCAAGATACTGGTGGGCTAGCGGGAGGATTTAGGGATACGCAGTATTTT; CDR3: CASSQDTGGLAGGFRDTQYF
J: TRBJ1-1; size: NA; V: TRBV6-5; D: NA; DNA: TGTGCCAGCAGTTGGACGGCGAACACTGAAGCTTTCTTT; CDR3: CASSWTANTEAFF
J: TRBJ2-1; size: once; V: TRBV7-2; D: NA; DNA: TGTGCCAGCAGCTTAGGAATTCGCGAAAGGGAGCAGTTCTTC; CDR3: CASSLGIREREQFF
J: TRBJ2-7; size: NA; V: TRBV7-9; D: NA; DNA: TGTGCCAGCAGCCCCCAGGGACTCTCCTACGAGCAGTACTTC; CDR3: CASSPQGLSYEQYF
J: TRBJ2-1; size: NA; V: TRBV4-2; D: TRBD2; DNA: TGTGCCAGCAGCCCCGGGGCTAGCGGGAGGTACAATGAGCAGTTCTTC; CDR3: CASSPGASGRYNEQFF
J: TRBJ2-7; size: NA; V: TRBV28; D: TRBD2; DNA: TGTGCCAGCAGCCGCGTCGGACTAGCGGGCTACTACGAGCAGTACTTC; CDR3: CASSRVGLAGYYEQYF
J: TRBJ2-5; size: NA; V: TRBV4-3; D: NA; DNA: TGCGCCAGCAGCCAAGGAATAGGGGAGACCCAGTACTTC; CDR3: CASSQGIGETQYF
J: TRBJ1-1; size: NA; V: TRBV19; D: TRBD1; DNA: TGTGCCAGTAGCAGCACAGGGGCTGCTGAAGCTTTCTTT; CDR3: CASSSTGAAEAFF
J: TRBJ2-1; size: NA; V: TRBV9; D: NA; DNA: TGTGCCAGCAGCCCCCATGCCCCGGGACATTCCCTAGGAGCAACCTACAATGAGCAGTTCTTC; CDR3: CASSPHAPGHSLGATYNEQFF
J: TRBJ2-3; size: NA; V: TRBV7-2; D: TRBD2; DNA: TGTGCCAGCAGCACTAGCGGGACGGGGACAGATACGCAGTATTTT; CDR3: CASSTSGTGTDTQYF
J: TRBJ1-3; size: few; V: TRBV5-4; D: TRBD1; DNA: TGTGCCAGCAGCCCCGAAGGGGGCGCTTCAGGAAACACCATATATTTT; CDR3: CASSPEGGASGNTIYF
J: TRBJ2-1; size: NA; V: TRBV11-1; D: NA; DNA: TGTGCCAGCCAACCCCCGCAGAGCTCCTACAATGAGCAGTTCTTC; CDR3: CASQPPQSSYNEQFF
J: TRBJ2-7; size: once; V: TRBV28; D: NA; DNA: TGTGCCAGCAGTTGGTGGGGATACTACGAGCAGTACTTC; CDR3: CASSWWGYYEQYF
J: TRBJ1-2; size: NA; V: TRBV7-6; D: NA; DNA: TGTGCCAGCAGCTTAGAACAGGGCGTTAATGGCTACACCTTC; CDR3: CASSLEQGVNGYTF
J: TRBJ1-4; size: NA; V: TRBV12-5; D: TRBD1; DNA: TGTGCTAGTGGTTTGGTACAAACAGGGGGTGAAAAACTGTTTTTT; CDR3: CASGLVQTGGEKLFF
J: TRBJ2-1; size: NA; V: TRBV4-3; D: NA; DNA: TGCGCCAGCACTTCTAGGGTCAGCGGACCTTCTAATGAGCAGTTCTTC; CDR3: CASTSRVSGPSNEQFF
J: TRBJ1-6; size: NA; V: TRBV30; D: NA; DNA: TGTGCCTGGAGTCTCGAGACATGGCCTAATTCACCCCTCCACTTT; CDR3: CAWSLETWPNSPLHF
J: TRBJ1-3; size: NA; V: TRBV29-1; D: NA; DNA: TGCAGCGGTCGGGTGTCTGGAAACACCATATATTTT; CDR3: CSGRVSGNTIYF
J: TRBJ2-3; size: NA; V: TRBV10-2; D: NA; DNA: TGCGCCAGCAGTGGAGGGCCCACCACAGATACGCAGTATTTT; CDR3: CASSGGPTTDTQYF
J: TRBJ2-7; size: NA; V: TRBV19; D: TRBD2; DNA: TGTGCCAGCAGGCCTCGACTAGCGGGATACTACGAGCAGTACTTC; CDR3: CASRPRLAGYYEQYF
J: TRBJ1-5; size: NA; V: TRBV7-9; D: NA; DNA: TGTGCCAGCAGCTTTGAGGGGGGCCAGCCCCAGCATTTT; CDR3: CASSFEGGQPQHF
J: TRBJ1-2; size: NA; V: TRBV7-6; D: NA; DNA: TGTGCCAGCAGCTTTAGAAAGGGACATGGCTACACCTTC; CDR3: CASSFRKGHGYTF